This TCR beta chain stems from a study of T cell responses to AZD1222 COVID-19 vaccine. Study-level points and caveats: Repertoire sampling occurred only after the peak T cell response. Most donors were white British and more were female, and clonal diversity was possibly underestimated.

With 2 bases removed from V and 3 bases from J, the gap between germline ends came to 10 bases. The CDR3 runs 14 residues. From germline, CDR1 is SGHDT and CDR2 YYEEEE. Comment on this clone: The target antigen is unknown.

Some clones are missing from TCRdb's copy, which holds only in-frame ones; the method was immunoSEQ multiplex PCR. The sample shows 150,000 to 170,000 clones, about 92% of them seen only once. The sequencing here drew on peripheral blood, taken on day 0 of AZD1222 vaccination. The TCR comes from an adult in good health. The chain carries TRBV5-6 and TRBJ2-3; D is uncertain. The CDR3, as DNA: TGTGCCAGCAGCTTCTTCTTACCGACAGATACGCAGTATTTT. It codes for CASSFFLPTDTQYF. Variable domain in full (rest from reference TRBV5-6 and TRBJ2-3): DAGVTQSPTHLIKTRGQQVTLRCSPKSGHDTVSWYQQALGQGPQFIFQYYEEEERQRGNFPDRFSGHQFPNYSSELNVNALLLGDSALYLCASSFFLPTDTQYFGPGTRLTVL.